This TCR beta chain is drawn from a study of cytotoxic CD8 clonotypes in ibrutinib-treated CLL. With regard to this clone: Antigen unknown.

Germline lookup yields CDR1 MNHNS and CDR2 SASEGT. V was clipped by 10 bases and J by 4 bases, with 11 bases between them. There are 11 residues in the CDR3. Overall study findings and caveats: Relative to age-matched healthy donors, clonality at baseline was higher, and it tracked circulating CD8+ T-cell counts.

Here immunoSEQ multiplex PCR was the method, and the copy in TCRdb shows in-frame clones only, minus some. The table has hundreds of thousands of clones, 80% seen once. The specimen was PBMCs, collected before ibrutinib treatment. This sequence originates from a human donor with chronic lymphocytic leukemia. The rearrangement joins TRBV6-1 to TRBJ2-7, with a possible D match to TRBD1 (6 bases). The DNA for the CDR3 is TGTGCCACCGACAGGACATACGAGCAGTACTTC. Protein product: CATDRTYEQYF.